These 20 T cell receptor beta chains were all obtained from the same sample, sequenced in a study of shared clonotypes between healthy human individuals. Repertoires were generated with immunoSEQ multiplex PCR, while TCRdb's copy carries only in-frame clones and drops some. The sample shows about 490,000 clones, less than 80% of them seen only once. Sequencing was performed on PBMCs. Source of these receptors: a woman aged 40-49 years in good health. Some clones in this sample may be carry-over from other donors' samples.

About this clone itself: A far more abundant clone sits one base away, making this likely a read error. The V and J genes are TRBV7-9 and TRBJ1-1; D gene uncertain. The germline V gene has CDR1 SEHNR and CDR2 FQNEAQ (reference sequence). Trimming removed 3 bases from V and 1 base from J, with 6 bases in between. This CDR3 region has 13 residues. DNA of the CDR3: TGTGCCAGCAGCTTTTGGAGGAACACTGAAGCTTTCTTT. This encodes CASSFWRNTEAFF.

Notes on this clone: Relative to the germline gene, one junction end is altered; a read error may explain this. Other DNA variants within this sample encode the same CDR3. CDR3 residues: CASSESSLNTEAFF. As DNA, the CDR3 is TGTGCCAGCAGTGAATCCTCCTTGAACACTGAGGCTTTCTTT. J is TRBJ1-1 and V is TRBV25-1; no clear D gene. The germline V gene has CDR1 MGHDK and CDR2 SYGVNS. The CDR3 spans 14 residues.

This chain joins TRBV7-9 and TRBJ2-7, with no clear D. The CDR3 is 13 amino acids. Per the germline V gene, CDR1 is SEHNR and CDR2 is FQNEAQ (reference sequence). The V end was cut by 4 bases, the J end by 2 bases, with 9 bases between. This CDR3 is CASSYLGTYEQYF. The DNA for the CDR3 is TGTGCCAGCAGCTACCTAGGGACCTACGAGCAGTACTTC.

The chain recombines TRBV5-4 with TRBJ2-6, with D maybe TRBD2 (5 bases). This CDR3 is 15 amino acids long. The V end lost 4 bases, the J end lost 4 bases, and 12 bases lay between the germline ends. CDR1 is SGHNT and CDR2 is YYREEE in the germline V gene (reference sequence). This CDR3 is CASSHAGGGANVLTF. Here the CDR3 DNA reads TGTGCCAGCAGCCATGCGGGTGGCGGGGCCAACGTCCTGACTTTC.

This rearrangement joins TRBV18 to TRBJ1-2, with 9 bases that match TRBD1. Unmatched junction bases numbered 9, after V lost 6 bases and J lost 4 bases. There are 15 residues in the CDR3. Germline-derived CDR1 and CDR2 are KGHSH and LQKENI. The DNA of the CDR3 is TGTGCCAGCTCTCTCTCCGGGACAGGGATCTATGGCTACACCTTC. This translates into CASSLSGTGIYGYTF.

The CDR3 DNA follows: TGTGCCAGCAGTCTCTACAGGGCCCGGACCCTTGTGCATTTT. Translated: CASSLYRARTLVHF. The chain carries TRBV28 and TRBJ1-5; a weak D match, TRBD1 (6 bases). V was shortened by 5 bases and J by 15 bases, with 23 bases between the two germline ends. The CDR3 spans 14 residues. CDR1 and CDR2 from the germline V gene are MDHEN and SYDVKM.

Many counts were recorded for this clone. The rearrangement links TRBV10-1 to TRBJ2-3, with 14 bases identical to TRBD2. The V gene end was trimmed by 2 bases and the J gene end by 2 bases; junction bases not matched to a gene: 9. Germline-derived CDR1 and CDR2 are WNHNN and SYGVQD (reference sequence). CDR3 size: 19 residues. The CDR3 loop is CASSEQGLAGAGFTDTQYF. The CDR3 region has the DNA TGCGCCAGCAGTGAGCAGGGACTAGCGGGAGCGGGGTTCACAGATACGCAGTATTTT.

In DNA, the CDR3 is TGTGCCAGCAGTTTATTTGCTGGCAGAGGGGTTGAAAAACTGTTTTTT. This sequence encodes CASSLFAGRGVEKLFF. V usage is TRBV27 and J usage is TRBJ1-4; maybe TRBD1 (5 bases). CDR3 length: 16 amino acids. Between the trimmed V and J ends, which lost 1 base and 7 bases, there was a span of 16 bases. The germline gives CDR1 MNHEY, CDR2 SMNVEV (reference sequence).

The V call is TRBV28, the J call TRBJ1-4; possible D gene TRBD1, 5 bases. Germline V gene sequence: CDR1 MDHEN, CDR2 SYDVKM. The CDR3 runs to 14 residues. The germline V and J ends were trimmed by 5 bases and 8 bases, with 15 bases remaining between them. The CDR3 protein is CASSRPGQEEKLFF. CDR3 sequence (DNA): TGTGCCAGCAGTCGCCCCGGACAAGAGGAAAAACTGTTTTTT.

V usage is TRBV28 and J usage is TRBJ2-7, with D uncertain. The V gene's germline CDR1 is MDHEN and CDR2 SYDVKM. The CDR3 runs 14 residues. Trimming left V 3 bases short and J 9 bases short, with 18 bases between. CDR3 loop: CASSLADILPVQYF. The CDR3 DNA reads as TGTGCCAGCAGTTTGGCGGATATCCTTCCTGTGCAGTACTTC.

This clone was seen repeatedly, ten times or more. This chain joins TRBV29-1 and TRBJ1-3; 8 bases line up with TRBD1. The CDR3 is made up of 11 amino acids. Trimming at V came to 6 bases and at J to 7 bases, leaving 2 bases not matched to a gene. Germline CDR1 reads SQVTM; CDR2 reads ANQGSEA. CDR3 amino acids: CSVGTGNTIYF. Here the CDR3 DNA reads TGCAGCGTGGGGACAGGCAACACCATATATTTT.

The gene calls are TRBV28 and TRBJ1-1; no clear D gene. This CDR3 is 11 amino acids long. The germline V gene encodes CDR1 MDHEN and CDR2 SYDVKM. Trimming cost V 3 bases and J 7 bases, with 6 bases left between them. The CDR3 DNA reads as TGTGCCAGCAGTTTCTACGGTGAAGCTTTCTTT. This codes for CASSFYGEAFF.

The chain employs TRBV30 and TRBJ1-1; perhaps TRBD1 as D (6 bases). The germline V gene has CDR1 GTSNPN and CDR2 SVGIG (reference sequence). The CDR3 covers 12 residues. V lost 1 base to trimming and J lost 11 bases, with 14 bases between them. DNA for the CDR3: TGTGCCTGGAGTGGGGGGCGAGGGGGTGCTTTCTTT. It translates to CAWSGGRGGAFF.

This clone was detected a few times. The chain links TRBV6-1 to TRBJ2-3; 12 nucleotides match TRBD2. CDR3 length: 15 residues. The V gene's germline CDR1 is MNHNS and CDR2 SASEGT. V shed 6 bases, J shed 2 bases, and the junction held 3 bases outside the gene matches. The CDR3 DNA is TGTGCCAGCAGCCGACTAGCGGGGGCCACAGATACGCAGTATTTT. It codes for CASSRLAGATDTQYF.

On this clone: A single base separates this from a much larger clone, so it may be a read error. The chain recombines TRBV7-2 with TRBJ2-5, with D perhaps TRBD1 or TRBD2 (5 bases each). CDR1 is SGHTA and CDR2 is FQGNSA in the germline V gene. CDR3 length equals 14 residues. The ends were cut back, 0 bases at V and 3 bases at J, with 8 bases in the middle. Here the CDR3 reads CASSLAGTEETQYF. In DNA, the CDR3 is TGTGCCAGCAGCTTAGCGGGGACGGAAGAGACCCAGTACTTC. The full variable domain, completed using reference TRBV7-2 and TRBJ2-5, is GAGVSQSPSNKVTEKGKDVELRCDPISGHTALYWYRQSLGQGLEFLIYFQGNSAPDKSGLPSDRFSAERTGGSVSTLTIQRTQQEDSAVYLCASSLAGTEETQYFGPGTRLLVL.

This sequence joins TRBV4-2 and TRBJ1-5; no reliable D call. CDR1 is LGHNA and CDR2 is YNFKEQ in the germline V gene. This CDR3 has 14 residues. With 4 bases removed from V and 0 bases from J, the gap between germline ends came to 7 bases. DNA for the CDR3: TGTGCCAGCAGCCCCTATAATAGCAATCAGCCCCAGCATTTT. This encodes CASSPYNSNQPQHF.

V gene TRBV2 combines with J gene TRBJ1-3, with D unresolved. The CDR3 is 15 residues long. Per germline, CDR1 SNHLY and CDR2 FYNNEI. V was pared by 8 bases and J by 0 bases, with 14 bases between. The CDR3 loop is CASWGGPGSGNTIYF. The CDR3 DNA sequence: TGTGCCAGCTGGGGTGGGCCGGGCTCTGGAAACACCATATATTTT.

The chain carries TRBV9 and TRBJ2-1, with unresolved D. CDR1 is SGDLS, CDR2 YYNGEE, per germline. There are 15 residues in the CDR3. V was pared by 3 bases and J by 2 bases, with 12 bases between. The CDR3 spells CASSGVGGTYNEQFF. CDR3 sequence (DNA): TGTGCCAGCAGCGGGGTGGGTGGGACCTACAATGAGCAGTTCTTC.

The chain has TRBV7-6 and TRBJ1-1, with D tentatively TRBD1 (6 bases). Germline V lookup: CDR1 SGHVS, CDR2 FNYEAQ. This CDR3 comprises 14 residues. The V gene lost 5 bases and the J gene lost 2 bases, with 12 bases spanning the gap. The CDR3 region is CASSLGRGNTEAFF. For the CDR3, the DNA is TGTGCCAGCAGCCTGGGCAGGGGAAACACTGAAGCTTTCTTT.

About this clone: Compared with germline, one end of the junction differs, possibly owing to a read error. The CDR3 bases are TGCGCCAGCAGCCAATCCGGCCGGGGGGATACGCAGTATTTT. Translated: CASSQSGRGDTQYF. The chain has TRBV7-9 and TRBJ2-3; a weak D match, TRBD2 (6 bases). The CDR3 has 14 amino acids. CDR1 and CDR2 from the germline V gene are SEHNR and FQNEAQ (reference sequence).